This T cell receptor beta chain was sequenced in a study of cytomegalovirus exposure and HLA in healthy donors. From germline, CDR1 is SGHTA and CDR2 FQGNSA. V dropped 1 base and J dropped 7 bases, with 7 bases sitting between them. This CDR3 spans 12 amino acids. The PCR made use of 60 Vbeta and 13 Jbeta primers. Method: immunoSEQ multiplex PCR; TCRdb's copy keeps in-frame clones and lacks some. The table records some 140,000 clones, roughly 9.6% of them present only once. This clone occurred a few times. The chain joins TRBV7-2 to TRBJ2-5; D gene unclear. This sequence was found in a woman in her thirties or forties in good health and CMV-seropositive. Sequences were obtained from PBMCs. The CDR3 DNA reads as TGTGCCAGCAGCTTAGAAGCAGGGACCCAGTACTTC. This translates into CASSLEAGTQYF. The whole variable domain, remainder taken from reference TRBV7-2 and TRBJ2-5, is GAGVSQSPSNKVTEKGKDVELRCDPISGHTALYWYRQSLGQGLEFLIYFQGNSAPDKSGLPSDRFSAERTGGSVSTLTIQRTQQEDSAVYLCASSLEAGTQYFGPGTRLLVL.